The clone carrying this T cell receptor (beta chain) has a handful of counts. The antigen remains undetermined. The source of the sample is a study of regulatory T cells in long-lasting Graves disease. Study results and caveats: A reduction in accuracy may have resulted from the small sample size.

Time point of the sample: newly diagnosed GD, antithyroid drugs for less than 3 months. RNA isolated from PBMCs was used to make the TCR library. A peripheral blood sample, roughly 8.5 milliliters in volume, was drawn into EDTA tubes. Construction of the TCR beta libraries employed iRepertoire HTBI primers in conjunction with Arm-PCR of CDR3 regions. TCRdb re-called the multiplex PCR reads with MiXCR, one entry per CDR3 protein. The table shows 380,000 or so distinct CDR3 sequences, with 15% to 20% occurring only once. The CDR3 length is 15 residues. V lost 4 bases to trimming and J lost 0 bases, with 10 bases between them. Per the germline V gene, CDR1 is SNHLY and CDR2 is FYNNEI. This sample also belongs to another study, concerning T cells in Graves' hyperthyroidism and ophthalmopathy.

The sample in question was peripheral blood mononuclear cells (PBMCs), obtained at new diagnosis, from a patient treated with antithyroid drugs. The TCR originated in a woman between 18 and 29 years old with Graves disease. The chain is built from TRBV2 and TRBJ1-3, with D perhaps TRBD1 (5 bases). CDR3 sequence (DNA): TGTGCCAGCAGTGGTGACAGCTTCTCTGGAAACACCATATATTTT. Translating it yields CASSGDSFSGNTIYF.